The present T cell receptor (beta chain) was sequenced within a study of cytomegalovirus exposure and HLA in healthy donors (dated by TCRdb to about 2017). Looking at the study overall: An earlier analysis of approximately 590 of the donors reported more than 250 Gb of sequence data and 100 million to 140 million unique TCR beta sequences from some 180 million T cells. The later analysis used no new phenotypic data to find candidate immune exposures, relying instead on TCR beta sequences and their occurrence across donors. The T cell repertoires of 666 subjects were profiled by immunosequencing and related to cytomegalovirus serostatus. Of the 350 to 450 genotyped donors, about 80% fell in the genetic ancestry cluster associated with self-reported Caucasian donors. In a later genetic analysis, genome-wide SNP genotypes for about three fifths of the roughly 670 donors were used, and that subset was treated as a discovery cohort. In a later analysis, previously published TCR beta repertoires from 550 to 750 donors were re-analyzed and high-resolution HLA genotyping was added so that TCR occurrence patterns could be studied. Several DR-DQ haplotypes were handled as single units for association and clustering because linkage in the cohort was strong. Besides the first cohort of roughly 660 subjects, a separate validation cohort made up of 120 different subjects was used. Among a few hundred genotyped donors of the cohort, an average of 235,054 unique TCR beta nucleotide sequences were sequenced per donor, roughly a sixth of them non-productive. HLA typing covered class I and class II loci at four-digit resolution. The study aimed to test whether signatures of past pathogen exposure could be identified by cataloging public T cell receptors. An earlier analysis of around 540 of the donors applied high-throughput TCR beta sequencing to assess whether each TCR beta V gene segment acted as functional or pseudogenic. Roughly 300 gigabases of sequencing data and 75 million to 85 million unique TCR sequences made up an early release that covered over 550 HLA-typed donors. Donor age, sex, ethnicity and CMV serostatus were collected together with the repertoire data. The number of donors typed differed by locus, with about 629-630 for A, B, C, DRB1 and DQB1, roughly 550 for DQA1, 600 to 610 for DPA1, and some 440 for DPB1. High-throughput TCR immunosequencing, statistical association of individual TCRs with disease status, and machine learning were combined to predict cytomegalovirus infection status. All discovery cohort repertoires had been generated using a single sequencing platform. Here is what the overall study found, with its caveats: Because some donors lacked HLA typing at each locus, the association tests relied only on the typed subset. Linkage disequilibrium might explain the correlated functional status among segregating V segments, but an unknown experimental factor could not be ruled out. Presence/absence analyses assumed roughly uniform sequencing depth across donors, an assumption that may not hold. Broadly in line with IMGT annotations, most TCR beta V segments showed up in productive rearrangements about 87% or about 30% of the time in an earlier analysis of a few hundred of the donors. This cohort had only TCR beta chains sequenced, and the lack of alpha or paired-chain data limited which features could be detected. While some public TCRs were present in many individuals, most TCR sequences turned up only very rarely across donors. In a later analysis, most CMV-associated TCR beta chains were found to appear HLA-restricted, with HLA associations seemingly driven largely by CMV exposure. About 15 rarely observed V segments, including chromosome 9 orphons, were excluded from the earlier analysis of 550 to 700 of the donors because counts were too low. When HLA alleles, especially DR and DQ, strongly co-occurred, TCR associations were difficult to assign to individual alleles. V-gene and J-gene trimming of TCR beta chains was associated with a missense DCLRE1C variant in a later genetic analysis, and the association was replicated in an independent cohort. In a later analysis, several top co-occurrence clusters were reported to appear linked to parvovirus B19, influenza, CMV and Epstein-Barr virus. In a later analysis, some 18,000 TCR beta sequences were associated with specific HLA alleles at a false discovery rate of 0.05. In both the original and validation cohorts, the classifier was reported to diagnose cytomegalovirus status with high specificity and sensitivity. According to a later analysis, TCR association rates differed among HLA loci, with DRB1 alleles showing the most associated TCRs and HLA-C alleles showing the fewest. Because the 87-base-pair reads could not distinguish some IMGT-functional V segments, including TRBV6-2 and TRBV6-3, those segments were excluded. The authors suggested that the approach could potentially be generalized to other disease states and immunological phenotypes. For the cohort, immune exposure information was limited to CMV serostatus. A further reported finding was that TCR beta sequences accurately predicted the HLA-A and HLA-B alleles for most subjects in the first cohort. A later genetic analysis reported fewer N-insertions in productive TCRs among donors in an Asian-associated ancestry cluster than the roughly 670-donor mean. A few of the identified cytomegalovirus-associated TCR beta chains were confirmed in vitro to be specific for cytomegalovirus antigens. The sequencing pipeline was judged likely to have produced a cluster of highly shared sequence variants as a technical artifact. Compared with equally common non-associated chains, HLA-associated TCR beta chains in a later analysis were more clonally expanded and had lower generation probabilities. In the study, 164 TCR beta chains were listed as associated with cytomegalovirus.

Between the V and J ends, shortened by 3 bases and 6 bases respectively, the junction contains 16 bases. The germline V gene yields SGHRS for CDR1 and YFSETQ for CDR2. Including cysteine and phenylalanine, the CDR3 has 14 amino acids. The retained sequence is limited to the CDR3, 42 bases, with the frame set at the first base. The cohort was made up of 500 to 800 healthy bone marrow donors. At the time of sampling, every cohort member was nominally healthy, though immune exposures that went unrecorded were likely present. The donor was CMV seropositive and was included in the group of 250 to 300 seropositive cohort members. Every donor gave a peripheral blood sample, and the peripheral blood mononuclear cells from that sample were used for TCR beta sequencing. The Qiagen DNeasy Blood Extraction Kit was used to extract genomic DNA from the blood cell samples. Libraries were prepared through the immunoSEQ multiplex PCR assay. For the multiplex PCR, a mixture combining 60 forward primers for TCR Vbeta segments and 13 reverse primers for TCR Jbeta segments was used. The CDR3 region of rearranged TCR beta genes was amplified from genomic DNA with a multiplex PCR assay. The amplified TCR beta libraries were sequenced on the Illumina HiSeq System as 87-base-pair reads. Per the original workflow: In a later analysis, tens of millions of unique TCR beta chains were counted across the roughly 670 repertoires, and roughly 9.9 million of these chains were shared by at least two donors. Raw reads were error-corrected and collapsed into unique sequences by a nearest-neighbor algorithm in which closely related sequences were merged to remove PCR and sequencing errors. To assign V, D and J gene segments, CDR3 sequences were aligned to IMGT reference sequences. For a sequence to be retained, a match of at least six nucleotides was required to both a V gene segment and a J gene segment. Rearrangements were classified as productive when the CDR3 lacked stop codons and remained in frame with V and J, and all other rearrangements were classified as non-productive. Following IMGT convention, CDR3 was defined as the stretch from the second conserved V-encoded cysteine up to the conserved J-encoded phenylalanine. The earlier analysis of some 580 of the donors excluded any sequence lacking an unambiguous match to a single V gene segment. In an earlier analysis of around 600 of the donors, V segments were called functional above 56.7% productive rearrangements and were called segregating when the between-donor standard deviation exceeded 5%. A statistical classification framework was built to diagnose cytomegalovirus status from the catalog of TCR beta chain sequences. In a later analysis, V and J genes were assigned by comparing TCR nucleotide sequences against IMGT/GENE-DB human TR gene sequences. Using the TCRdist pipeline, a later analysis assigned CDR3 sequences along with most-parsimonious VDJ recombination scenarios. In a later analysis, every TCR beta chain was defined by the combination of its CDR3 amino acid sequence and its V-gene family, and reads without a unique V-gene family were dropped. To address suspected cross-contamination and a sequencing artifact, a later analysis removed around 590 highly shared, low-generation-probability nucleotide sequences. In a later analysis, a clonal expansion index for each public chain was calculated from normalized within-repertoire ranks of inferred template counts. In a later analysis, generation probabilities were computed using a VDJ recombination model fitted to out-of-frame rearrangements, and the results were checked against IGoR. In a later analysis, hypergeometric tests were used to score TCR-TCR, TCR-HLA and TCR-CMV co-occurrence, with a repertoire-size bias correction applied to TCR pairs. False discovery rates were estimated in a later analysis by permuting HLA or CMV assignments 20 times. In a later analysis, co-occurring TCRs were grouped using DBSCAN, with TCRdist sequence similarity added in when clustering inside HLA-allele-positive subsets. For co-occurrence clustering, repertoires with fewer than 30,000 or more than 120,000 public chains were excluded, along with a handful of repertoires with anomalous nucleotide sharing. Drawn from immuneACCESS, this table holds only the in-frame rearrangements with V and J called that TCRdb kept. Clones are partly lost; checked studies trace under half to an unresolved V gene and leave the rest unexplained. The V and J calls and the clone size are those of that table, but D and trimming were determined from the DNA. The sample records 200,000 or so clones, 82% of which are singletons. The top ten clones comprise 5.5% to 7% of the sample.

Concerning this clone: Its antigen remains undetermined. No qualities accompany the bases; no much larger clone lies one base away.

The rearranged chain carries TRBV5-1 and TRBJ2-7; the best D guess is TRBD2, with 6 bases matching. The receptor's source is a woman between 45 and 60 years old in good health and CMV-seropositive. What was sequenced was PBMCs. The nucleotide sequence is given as TGCGCCAGCAGCTGGACCGGGACTTATCTCGAGCAGTACTTC. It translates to CASSWTGTYLEQYF.